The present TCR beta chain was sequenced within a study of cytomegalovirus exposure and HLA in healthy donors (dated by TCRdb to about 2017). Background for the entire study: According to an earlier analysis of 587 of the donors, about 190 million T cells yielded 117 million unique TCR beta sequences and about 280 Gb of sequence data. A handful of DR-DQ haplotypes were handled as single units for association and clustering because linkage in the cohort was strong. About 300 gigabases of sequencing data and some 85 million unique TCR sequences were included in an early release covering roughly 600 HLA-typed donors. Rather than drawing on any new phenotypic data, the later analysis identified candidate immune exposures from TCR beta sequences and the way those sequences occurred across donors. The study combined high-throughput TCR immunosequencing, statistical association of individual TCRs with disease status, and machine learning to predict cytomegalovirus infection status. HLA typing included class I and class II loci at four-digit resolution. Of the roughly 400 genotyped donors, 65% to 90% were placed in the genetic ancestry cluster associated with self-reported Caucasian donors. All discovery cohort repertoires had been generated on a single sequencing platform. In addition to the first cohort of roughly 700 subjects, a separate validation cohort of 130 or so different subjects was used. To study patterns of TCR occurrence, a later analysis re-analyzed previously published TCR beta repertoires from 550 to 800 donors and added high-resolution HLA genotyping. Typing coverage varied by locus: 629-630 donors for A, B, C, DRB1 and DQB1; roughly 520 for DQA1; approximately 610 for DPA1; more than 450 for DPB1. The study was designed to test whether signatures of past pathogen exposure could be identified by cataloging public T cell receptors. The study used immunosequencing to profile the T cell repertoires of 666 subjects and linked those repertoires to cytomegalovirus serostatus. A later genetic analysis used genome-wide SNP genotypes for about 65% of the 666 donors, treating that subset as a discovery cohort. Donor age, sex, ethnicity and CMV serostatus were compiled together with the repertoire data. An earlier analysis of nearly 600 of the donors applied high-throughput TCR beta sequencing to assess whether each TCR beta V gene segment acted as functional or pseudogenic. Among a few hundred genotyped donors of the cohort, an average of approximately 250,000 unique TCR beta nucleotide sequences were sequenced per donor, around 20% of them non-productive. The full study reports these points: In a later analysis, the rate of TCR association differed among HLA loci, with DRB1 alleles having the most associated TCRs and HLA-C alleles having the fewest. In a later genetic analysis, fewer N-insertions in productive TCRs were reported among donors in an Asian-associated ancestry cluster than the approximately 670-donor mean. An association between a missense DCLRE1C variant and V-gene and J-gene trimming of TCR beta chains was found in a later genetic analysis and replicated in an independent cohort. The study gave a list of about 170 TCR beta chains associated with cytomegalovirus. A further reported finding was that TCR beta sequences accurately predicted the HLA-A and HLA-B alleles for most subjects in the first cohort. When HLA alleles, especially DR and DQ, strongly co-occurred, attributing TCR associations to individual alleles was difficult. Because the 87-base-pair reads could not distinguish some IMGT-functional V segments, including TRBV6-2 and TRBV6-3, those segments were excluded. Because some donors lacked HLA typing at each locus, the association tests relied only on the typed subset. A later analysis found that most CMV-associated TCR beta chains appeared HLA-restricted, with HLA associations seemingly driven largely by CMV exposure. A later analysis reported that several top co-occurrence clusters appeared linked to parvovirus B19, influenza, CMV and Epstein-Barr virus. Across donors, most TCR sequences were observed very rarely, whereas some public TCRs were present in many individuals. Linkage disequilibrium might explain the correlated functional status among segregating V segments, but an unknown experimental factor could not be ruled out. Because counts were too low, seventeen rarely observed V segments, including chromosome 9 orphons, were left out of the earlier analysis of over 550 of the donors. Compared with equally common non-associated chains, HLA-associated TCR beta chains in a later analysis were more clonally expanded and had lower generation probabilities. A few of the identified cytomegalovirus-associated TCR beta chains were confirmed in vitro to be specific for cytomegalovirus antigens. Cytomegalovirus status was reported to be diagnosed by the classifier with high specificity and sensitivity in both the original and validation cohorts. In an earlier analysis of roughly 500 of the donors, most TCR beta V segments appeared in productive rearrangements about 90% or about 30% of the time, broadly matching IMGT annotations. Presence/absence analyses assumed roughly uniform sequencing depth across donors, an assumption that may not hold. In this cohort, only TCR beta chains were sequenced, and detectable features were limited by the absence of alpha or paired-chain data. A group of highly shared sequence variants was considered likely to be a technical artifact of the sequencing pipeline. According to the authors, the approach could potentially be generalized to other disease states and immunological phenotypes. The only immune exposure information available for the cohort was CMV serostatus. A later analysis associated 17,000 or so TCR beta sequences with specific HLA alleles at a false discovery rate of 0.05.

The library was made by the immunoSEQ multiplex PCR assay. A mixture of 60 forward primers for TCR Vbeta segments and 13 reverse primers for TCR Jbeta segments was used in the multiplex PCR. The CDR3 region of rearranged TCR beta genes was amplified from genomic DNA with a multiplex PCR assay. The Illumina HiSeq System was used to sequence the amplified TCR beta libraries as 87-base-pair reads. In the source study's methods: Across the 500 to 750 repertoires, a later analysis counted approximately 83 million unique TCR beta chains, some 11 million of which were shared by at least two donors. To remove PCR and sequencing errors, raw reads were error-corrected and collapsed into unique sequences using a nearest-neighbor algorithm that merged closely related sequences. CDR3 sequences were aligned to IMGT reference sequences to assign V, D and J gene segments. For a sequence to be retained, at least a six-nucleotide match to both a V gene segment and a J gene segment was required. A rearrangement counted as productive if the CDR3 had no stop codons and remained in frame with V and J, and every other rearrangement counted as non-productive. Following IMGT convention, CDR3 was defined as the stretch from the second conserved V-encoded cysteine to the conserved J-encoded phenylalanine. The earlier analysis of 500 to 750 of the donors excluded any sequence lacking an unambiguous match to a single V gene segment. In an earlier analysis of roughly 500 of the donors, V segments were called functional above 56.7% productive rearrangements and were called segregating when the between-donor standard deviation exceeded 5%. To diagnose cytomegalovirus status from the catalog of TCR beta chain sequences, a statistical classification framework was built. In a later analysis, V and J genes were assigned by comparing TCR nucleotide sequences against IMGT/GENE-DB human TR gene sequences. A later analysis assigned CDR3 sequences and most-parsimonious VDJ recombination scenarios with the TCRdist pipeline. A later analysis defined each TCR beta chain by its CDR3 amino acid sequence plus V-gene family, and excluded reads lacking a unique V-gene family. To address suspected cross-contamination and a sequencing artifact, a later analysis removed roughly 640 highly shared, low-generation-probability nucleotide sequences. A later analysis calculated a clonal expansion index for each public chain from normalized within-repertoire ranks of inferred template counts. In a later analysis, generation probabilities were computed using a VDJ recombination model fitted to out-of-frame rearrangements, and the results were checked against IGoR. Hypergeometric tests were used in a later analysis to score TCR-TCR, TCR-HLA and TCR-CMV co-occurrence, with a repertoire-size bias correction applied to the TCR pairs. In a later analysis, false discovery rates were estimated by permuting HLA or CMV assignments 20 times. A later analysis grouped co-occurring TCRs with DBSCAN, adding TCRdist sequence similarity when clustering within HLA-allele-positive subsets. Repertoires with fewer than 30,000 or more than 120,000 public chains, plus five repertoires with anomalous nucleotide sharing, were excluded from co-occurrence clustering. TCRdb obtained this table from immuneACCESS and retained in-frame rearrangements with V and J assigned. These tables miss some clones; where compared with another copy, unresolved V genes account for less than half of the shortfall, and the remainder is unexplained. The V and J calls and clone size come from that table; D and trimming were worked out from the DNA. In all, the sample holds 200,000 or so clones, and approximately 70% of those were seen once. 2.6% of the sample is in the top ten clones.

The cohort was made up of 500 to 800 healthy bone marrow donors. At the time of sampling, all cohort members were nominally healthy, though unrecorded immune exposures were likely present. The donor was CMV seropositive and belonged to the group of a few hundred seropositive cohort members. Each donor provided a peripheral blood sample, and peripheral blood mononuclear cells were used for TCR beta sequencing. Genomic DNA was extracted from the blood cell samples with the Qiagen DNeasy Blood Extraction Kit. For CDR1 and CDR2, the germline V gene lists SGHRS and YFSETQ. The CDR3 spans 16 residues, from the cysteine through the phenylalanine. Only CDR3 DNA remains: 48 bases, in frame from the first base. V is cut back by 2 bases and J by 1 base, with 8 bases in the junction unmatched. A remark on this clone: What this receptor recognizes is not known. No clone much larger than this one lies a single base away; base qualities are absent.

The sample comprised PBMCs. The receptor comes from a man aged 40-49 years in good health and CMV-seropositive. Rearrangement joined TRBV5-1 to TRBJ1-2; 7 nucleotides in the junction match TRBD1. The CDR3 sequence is CASSLGSAGGNYGYTF. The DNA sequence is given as TGCGCCAGCAGCTTAGGGTCCGCAGGGGGTAACTATGGCTACACCTTC.